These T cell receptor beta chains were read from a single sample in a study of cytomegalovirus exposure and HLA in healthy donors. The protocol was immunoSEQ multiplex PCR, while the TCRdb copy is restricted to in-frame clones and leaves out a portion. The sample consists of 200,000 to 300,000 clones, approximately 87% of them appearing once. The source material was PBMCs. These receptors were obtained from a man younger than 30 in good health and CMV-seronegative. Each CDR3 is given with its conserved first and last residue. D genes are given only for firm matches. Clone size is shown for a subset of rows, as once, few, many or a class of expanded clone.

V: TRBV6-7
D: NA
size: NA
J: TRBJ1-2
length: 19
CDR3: CASSSRFRREACSNYGYTF
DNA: TGTGCCAGCAGCTCCCGTTTCAGAAGAGAGGCCTGTTCTAACTATGGCTACACCTTC

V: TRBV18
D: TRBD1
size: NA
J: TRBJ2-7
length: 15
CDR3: CASSPTGTGNYEQYF
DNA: TGTGCCAGCTCACCAACAGGGACAGGGAACTACGAGCAGTACTTC

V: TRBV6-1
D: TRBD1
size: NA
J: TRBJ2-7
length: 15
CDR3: CASSEPGQGFYEQYF
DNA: TGTGCCAGCAGTGAGCCGGGACAGGGATTTTACGAGCAGTACTTC

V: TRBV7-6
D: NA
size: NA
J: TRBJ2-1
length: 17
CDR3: CASSPTPLGSSYNEQFF
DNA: TGTGCCAGCAGCCCCACCCCCTTGGGGAGCTCCTACAATGAGCAGTTCTTC

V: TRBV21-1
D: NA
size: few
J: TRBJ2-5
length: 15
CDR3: CASSPRPASGETQYF
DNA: TGTGCCAGCAGCCCCCGCCCGGCTAGCGGCGAGACCCAGTACTTC

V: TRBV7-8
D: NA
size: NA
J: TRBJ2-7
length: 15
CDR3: CASSLAGDRSAEQYF
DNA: TGTGCCAGCAGCTTAGCAGGCGACAGGTCGGCCGAGCAGTACTTC

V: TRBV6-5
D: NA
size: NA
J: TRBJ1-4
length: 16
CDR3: CASSYGTGSINEKLFF
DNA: TGTGCCAGCAGTTACGGTACAGGGTCTATTAATGAAAAACTGTTTTTT

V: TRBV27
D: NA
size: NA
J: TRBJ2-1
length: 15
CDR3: CASSLRSREYNEQFF
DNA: TGTGCCAGCAGTTTGAGGTCAAGGGAGTACAATGAGCAGTTCTTC

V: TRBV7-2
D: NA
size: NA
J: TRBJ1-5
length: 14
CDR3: CASSLAPRDQPQHF
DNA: TGTGCCAGCAGCTTAGCGCCGAGGGATCAGCCCCAGCATTTT

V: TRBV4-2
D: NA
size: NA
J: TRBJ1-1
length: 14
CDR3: CASSQAAANTEAFF
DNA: TGTGCCAGCAGCCAGGCGGCAGCCAACACTGAAGCTTTCTTT

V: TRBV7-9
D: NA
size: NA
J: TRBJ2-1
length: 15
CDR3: CASSFGRTSYNEQFF
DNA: TGTGCCAGCAGCTTTGGGAGGACATCCTACAATGAGCAGTTCTTC

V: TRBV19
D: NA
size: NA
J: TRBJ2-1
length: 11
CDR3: CASHTTGKKFF
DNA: TGTGCCAGTCACACGACGGGGAAGAAGTTCTTC

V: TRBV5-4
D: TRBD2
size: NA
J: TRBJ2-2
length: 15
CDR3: CAIQSGGANTGELFF
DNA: TGTGCCATTCAAAGCGGGGGCGCGAACACCGGGGAGCTGTTTTTT

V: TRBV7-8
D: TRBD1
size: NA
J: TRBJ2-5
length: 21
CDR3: CASSSPEGDRVFSPSQETQYF
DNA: TGTGCCAGCAGCTCCCCAGAAGGGGACAGGGTGTTCTCCCCATCCCAAGAGACCCAGTACTTC

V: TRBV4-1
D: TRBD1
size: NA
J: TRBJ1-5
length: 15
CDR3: CASSLWTGLAQPQHF
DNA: TGCGCCAGCAGCCTTTGGACAGGCCTGGCCCAGCCCCAGCATTTT

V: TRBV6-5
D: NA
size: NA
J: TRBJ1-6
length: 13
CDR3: CASSYFTDSPLHF
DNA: TGTGCCAGCAGTTACTTCACAGATTCACCCCTCCACTTT

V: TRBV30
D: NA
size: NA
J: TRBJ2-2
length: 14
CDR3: CAWSATANTGELFF
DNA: TGTGCCTGGAGCGCCACAGCGAACACCGGGGAGCTGTTTTTT

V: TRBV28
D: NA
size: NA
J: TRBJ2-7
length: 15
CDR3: CASLGSLADSYEQYF
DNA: TGTGCCTCCCTTGGTTCGCTAGCTGACTCCTACGAGCAGTACTTC

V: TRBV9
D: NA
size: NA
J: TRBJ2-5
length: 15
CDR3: CASSVVAGDYETQYF
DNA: TGTGCCAGCAGCGTAGTCGCAGGGGATTACGAGACCCAGTACTTC

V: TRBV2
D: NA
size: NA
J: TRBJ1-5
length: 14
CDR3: CASTIGQDYQPQHF
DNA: TGTGCCAGCACGATAGGGCAGGACTATCAGCCCCAGCATTTT

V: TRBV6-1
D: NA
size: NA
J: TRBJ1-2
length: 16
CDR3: CASSEVTGTSSSGYTF
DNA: TGTGCCAGCAGTGAAGTCACAGGGACATCTTCTAGTGGCTACACCTTC

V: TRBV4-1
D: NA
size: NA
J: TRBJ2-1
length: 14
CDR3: CASSRGEVRSEQFF
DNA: TGCGCCAGCAGCCGAGGGGAGGTGCGATCGGAGCAGTTCTTC